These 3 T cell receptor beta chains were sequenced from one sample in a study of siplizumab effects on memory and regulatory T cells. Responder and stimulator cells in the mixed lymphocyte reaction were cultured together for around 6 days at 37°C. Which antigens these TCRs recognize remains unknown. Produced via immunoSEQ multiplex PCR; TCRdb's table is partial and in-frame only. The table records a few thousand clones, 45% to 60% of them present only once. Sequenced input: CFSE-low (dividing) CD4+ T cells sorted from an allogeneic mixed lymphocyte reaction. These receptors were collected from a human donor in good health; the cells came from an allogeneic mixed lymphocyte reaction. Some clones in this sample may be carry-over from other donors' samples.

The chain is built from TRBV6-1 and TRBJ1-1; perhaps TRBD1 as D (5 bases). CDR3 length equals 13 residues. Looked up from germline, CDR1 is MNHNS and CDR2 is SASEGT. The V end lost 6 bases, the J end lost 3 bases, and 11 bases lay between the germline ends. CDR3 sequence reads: CASRSTVYTEAFF. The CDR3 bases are TGTGCCAGCAGGTCGACAGTTTACACTGAAGCTTTCTTT.

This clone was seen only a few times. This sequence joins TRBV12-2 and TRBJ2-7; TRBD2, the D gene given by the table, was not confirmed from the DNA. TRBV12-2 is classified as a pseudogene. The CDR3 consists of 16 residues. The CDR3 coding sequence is TGTGCAAGTCGCTACACCGGGACTAGCGGGCGCGGGGAGCAGTACTTC. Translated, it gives CASRYTGTSGRGEQYF.

Here the CDR3 DNA reads TGTGCCAGCAGTGAGCCCGGGGAGCTGTTTTTT. Protein sequence: CASSEPGELFF. J is TRBJ2-2 and V is TRBV9; no definite D call. Germline values: CDR1 SGDLS, CDR2 YYNGEE. V lost 5 bases and J lost 6, with 5 bases in between. The CDR3 is 11 residues long.